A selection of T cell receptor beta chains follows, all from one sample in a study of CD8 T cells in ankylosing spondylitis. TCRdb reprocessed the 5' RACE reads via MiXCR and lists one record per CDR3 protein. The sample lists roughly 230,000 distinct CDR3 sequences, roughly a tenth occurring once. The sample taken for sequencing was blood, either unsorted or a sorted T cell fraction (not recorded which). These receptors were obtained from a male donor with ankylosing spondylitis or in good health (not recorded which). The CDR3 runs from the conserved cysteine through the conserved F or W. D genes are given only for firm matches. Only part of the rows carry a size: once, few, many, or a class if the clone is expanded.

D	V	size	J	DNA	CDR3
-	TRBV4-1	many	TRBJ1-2	TGCGCCAGCAGCTATAGTGGTTCTAACTATGGCTACACCTTC	CASSYSGSNYGYTF
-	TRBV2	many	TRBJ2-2	TGTGCCAGCAGTCCCAGGGGCAGTTACACCGGGGAGCTGTTTTTT	CASSPRGSYTGELFF
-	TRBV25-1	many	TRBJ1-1	TGTGCCAGCAGTGAATACGGGGGCAGCCTCAACACTGAAGCTTTCTTT	CASSEYGGSLNTEAFF
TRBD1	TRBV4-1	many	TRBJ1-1	TGCGCCAGCAGCCGCACAGGGGGGACTGAAGCTTTCTTT	CASSRTGGTEAFF
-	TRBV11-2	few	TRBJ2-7	TGTGCCAGCAGTTTTCAGGGGGGAATGAGGAACGAGCAGTACTTC	CASSFQGGMRNEQYF
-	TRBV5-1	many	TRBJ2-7	TGCGCCAGCAGCCCCCAGGGGCGCAACGAGGAGGAGCAGTACTTC	CASSPQGRNEEEQYF
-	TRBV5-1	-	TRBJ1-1	TGCGCCAGCAGCTTGGATACCTTAGGGACTGAAGCTTTCTTT	CASSLDTLGTEAFF
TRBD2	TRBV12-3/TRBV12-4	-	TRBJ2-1	TGTGCCAGCAATCCGGGACTATCCAATGAGCAGTTCTTC	CASNPGLSNEQFF
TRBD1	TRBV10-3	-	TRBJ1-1	TGTGCCATCAGTGGACAGGGGGAAGGCACTGAAGCTTTCTTT	CAISGQGEGTEAFF
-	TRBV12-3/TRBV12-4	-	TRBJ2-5	TGTGCCAGCAGTTTACGTGGCGCAGGCATCAATCAAGAGACCCAGTACTTC	CASSLRGAGINQETQYF
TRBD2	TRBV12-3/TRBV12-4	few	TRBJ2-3	TGTACCAGCAGTTTTCTCTCCCAGAGCGGGACGGTCAGCACAGATACGCAGTATTTT	CTSSFLSQSGTVSTDTQYF
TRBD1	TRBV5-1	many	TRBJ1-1	TGCGCCAGCAGCTTGGGACAGGGGGCAAGAAGCACTGAAGCTTTCTTT	CASSLGQGARSTEAFF
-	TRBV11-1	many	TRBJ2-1	TGTGCCAGCAGCCAACCGGGTCTAGCGCAAAATGAGCAGTTCTTC	CASSQPGLAQNEQFF
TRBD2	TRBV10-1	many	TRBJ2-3	TGCGCCAGCAGCTTGAGCGGGGGGCGCACAGATACGCAGTATTTT	CASSLSGGRTDTQYF
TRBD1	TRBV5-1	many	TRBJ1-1	TGCGCCAGCAGCTTGGACAGGGGTGTACGAAAATCTGAAGCTTTCTTT	CASSLDRGVRKSEAFF
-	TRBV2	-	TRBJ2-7	TGTGCCAGCAATGGCAGAGAGAACTACGAGCAGTACTTC	CASNGRENYEQYF
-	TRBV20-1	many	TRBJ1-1	TGCAGTGCTAGGGGAACGGTGAACACTGAAGCTTTCTTT	CSARGTVNTEAFF
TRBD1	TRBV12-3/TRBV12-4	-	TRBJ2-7	TGTGCCAGCAGCCTGGGGGACAGAGTCTCCTACGAGCAGTACTTC	CASSLGDRVSYEQYF
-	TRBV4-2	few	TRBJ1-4	TGTGCCAGCAGCCGTGAGCAGGGTAGCGGGAGTGAAAAACTGTTTTTT	CASSREQGSGSEKLFF
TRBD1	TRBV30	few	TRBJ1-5	TGTGCCTGGAGTGTCCAGGGGGGTCGCAATCAGCCCCAGCATTTT	CAWSVQGGRNQPQHF
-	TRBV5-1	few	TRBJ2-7	TGCGCCAGCAACAGGGGAGGGACCTACGAGCAGTACTTC	CASNRGGTYEQYF
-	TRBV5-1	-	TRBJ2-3	TGCGCCAGCAGCTTGCTCTCCGAGGGAACCGATACGCAGTATTTT	CASSLLSEGTDTQYF
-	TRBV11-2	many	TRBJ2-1	TGTGCCAGCAGCCCAATACCGGGAAATGAGCAGTTCTTC	CASSPIPGNEQFF
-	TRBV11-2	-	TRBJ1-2	TGTGCCAGCAGCGACGATCCGGGGGACTATGGCTACACCTTC	CASSDDPGDYGYTF
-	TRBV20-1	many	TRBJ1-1	TGCAGTGCCCCACAAATGAACACTGAAGCTTTCTTT	CSAPQMNTEAFF
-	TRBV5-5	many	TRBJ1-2	TGTGCCAGCAGCTTGGCCTTAGGGGAAGGATATGGCTACACCTTC	CASSLALGEGYGYTF
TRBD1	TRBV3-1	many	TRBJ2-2	TGTGCCAGCAGCGTAGACAGGGGGACCGCCGGGGAGCTGTTTTTT	CASSVDRGTAGELFF
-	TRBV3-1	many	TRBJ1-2	TGTGCCAGCAGCCAGCTAACCGCACAGGGCTACACCTTC	CASSQLTAQGYTF
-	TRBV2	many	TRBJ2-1	TGTGCCAGCACCGAATCGGCAGGGATGAACAATGAGCAGTTCTTC	CASTESAGMNNEQFF
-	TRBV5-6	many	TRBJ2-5	TGTGCCAGCAGCTTGGGGTCGGAACTTCAAGAGACCCAGTACTTC	CASSLGSELQETQYF
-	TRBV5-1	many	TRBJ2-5	TGCGCCAGCAGCTCCGGACCCCTGAAGGGCCAGTACTTC	CASSSGPLKGQYF
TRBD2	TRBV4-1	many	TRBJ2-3	TGCGCCAGCAGCCAAGACCCCGTGGTAGCGGGGGGGCGTGGCGCAGATACGCAGTATTTT	CASSQDPVVAGGRGADTQYF
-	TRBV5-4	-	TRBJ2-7	TGTGCCAGCAGCTTGGACAAAAGCGAGCAGTACTTC	CASSLDKSEQYF
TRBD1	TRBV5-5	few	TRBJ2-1	TGTGCCAGCAGCCCTGGGGGGACAGGATACAATGAGCAGTTCTTC	CASSPGGTGYNEQFF
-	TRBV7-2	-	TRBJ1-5	TGTGCCAGCAGCTTATTGCTCGGGGGTAGCAATCAGCCCCAGCATTTT	CASSLLLGGSNQPQHF
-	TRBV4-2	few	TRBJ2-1	TGTGCCAGCAGCCAAGGAGAGTCCTGGCGATCTTCCTACAATGAGCAGTTCTTC	CASSQGESWRSSYNEQFF
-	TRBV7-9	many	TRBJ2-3	TGTGCCAGCATCCTCGCTAGTAAGCAGTATTTT	CASILASKQYF
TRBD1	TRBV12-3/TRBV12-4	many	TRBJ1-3	TGTGCCAGCAGTTTAGACAGGGGCAACACCATATATTTT	CASSLDRGNTIYF
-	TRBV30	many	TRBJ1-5	TGTGCCTGGAGTGTACCCTCCGCCGGCGGCGGTCAGCCCCAGCATTTT	CAWSVPSAGGGQPQHF
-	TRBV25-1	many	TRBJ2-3	TGTGCCAGCAGTGAATGGGGGGAGGGCACAGATACGCAGTATTTT	CASSEWGEGTDTQYF
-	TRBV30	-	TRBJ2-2	TGTGCCTGGAGGAGGGTAGCGACCGGGGAGCTGTTTTTT	CAWRRVATGELFF
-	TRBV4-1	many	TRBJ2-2	TGCGCCAGCAGCCATCCCGTCACCGGGGAGCTGTTTTTT	CASSHPVTGELFF
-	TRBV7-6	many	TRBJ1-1	TGTGCCAGCAGGCCCCAGGGAGACACTGAAGCTTTCTTT	CASRPQGDTEAFF
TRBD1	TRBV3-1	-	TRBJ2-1	TGTGCCTGCACCCCCTTATTAAAGGGACAGGGGGTTAATGAGCAGTTCTTC	CACTPLLKGQGVNEQFF
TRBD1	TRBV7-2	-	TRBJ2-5	TGTGCCGGGGCGCGGGACAGGCAAGAGACCCAGTACTTC	CAGARDRQETQYF
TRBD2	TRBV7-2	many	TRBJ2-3	TGTGCTAGCGCGGGGGGGCCAAACACAGATACGCAGTATTTT	CASAGGPNTDTQYF
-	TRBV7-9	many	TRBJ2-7	TGTGCCAGCAGCCCAGTACAGCCCACCTACGAGCAGTACTTC	CASSPVQPTYEQYF
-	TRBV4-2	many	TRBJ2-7	TGTGCCAGCAGCCAAGCGAGCGGTACCTCCTACGAGCAGTACTTC	CASSQASGTSYEQYF
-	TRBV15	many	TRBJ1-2	TGTGCCACCAGCAGAGTCGAAGGGGCGATCAATGGCTACACCTTC	CATSRVEGAINGYTF
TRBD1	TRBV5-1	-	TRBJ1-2	TGCGCCAGCAGCTTGGAGGGGACAGGGGGCTATGGCTACACCTTC	CASSLEGTGGYGYTF
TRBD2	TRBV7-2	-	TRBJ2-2	TGTGCCAACAGCCGCATAACTAGCGGGAGCGGCGGGGAGCTGTTTTTT	CANSRITSGSGGELFF
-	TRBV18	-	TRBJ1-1	TGTGCCAGCTCACCGACCCCGGACGGTCGGGGCACTGAAGCTTTCTTT	CASSPTPDGRGTEAFF
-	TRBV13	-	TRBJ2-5	TGTGCCAGCAGCCTCGGCCTTTCGCTGGAGACCCAGTACTTC	CASSLGLSLETQYF
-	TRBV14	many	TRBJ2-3	TGTGCCAGCAGTTGGGGTAGACAAGATACGCAGTATTTT	CASSWGRQDTQYF